This T cell receptor (beta chain) was profiled in a study of T cell responses to AZD1222 COVID-19 vaccine. Findings and caveats of the study: Dominant CD4 TCR responses targeted spike regions 160-218 and 743-854. Females made up more of the donors, who were largely white British, and clonal diversity may have come out too low.

Concerning this clone: Its antigen remains unidentified.

Libraries were prepared by immunoSEQ multiplex PCR; TCRdb keeps only in-frame clonotypes and omits some of them. The sample has roughly 150,000 clones, 80% to 90% seen once. The V gene's germline CDR1 is MNHEY and CDR2 SVGEGT. The CDR3 runs 18 residues. V was clipped by 4 bases and J by 2 bases, with 21 bases between them. The source of this sequence is an adult in good health. The sequences come from peripheral blood, collected on day 0 of AZD1222 vaccination. The V and J genes are TRBV6-2 or TRBV6-3 and TRBJ1-3; TRBD1 is a possible D gene (5 bases). CDR3 amino acids: CASSSPAWGRRPGNTIYF. Here the CDR3 DNA reads TGTGCCAGCAGTTCGCCCGCCTGGGGACGCCGCCCTGGAAACACCATATATTTT.